This T cell receptor beta chain was identified during a study of T cell repertoires in cytomegalovirus infection. Study-level information: Indications of both CMV infection and matching HLA type were provided by public TCR beta signatures. Study-level results: Dominating the ex vivo response were TCR beta clonotypes that were CMV-specific and HLA-C-restricted. Cumulative public TCR beta family frequency identified carriers of CMV plus the relevant HLA.

In the case of this clonotype: The antigen is not known.

Trimming left V 7 bases short and J 0 bases short, with 14 bases between. Germline V gives CDR1 SGHNT, CDR2 YYREEE (reference sequence). This CDR3 spans 16 amino acids. TCRdb fed the reads into MiXCR, producing one record per CDR3 protein. The sample comprises about 490,000 distinct CDR3 sequences, more than 25% of which are singletons, and around 14% rests with the top ten. The chain uses TRBV5-4 and TRBJ2-6; D gene uncertain. The TCR originated in a human donor in good health (CMV status not recorded). Some clones in this sample may be carry-over from other donors' samples. The sequenced material came from PBMCs. The CDR3 region has the DNA TGTGCCAGCGGGCCTCCAGGCGCCTCTGGGGCCAACGTCCTGACTTTC. Translating gives CASGPPGASGANVLTF.